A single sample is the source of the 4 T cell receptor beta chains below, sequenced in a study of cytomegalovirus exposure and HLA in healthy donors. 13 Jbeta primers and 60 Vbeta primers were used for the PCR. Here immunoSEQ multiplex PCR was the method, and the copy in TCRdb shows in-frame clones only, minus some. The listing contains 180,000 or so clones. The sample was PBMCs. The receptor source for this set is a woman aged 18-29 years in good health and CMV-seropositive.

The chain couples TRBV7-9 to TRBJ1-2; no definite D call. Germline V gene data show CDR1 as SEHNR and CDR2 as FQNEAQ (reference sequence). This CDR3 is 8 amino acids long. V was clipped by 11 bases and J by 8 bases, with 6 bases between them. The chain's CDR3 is CAGEGYTF. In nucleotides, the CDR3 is TGTGCCGGGGAGGGCTACACCTTC.

This CDR3 reads CAWSITATYEQYF. The CDR3, as DNA: TGTGCCTGGAGTATCACAGCAACCTACGAGCAGTACTTC. The chain joins TRBV30 to TRBJ2-7; D call uncertain. The CDR3 spans 13 residues. V was clipped by 2 bases and J by 2 bases, with 10 bases between them. CDR1 and CDR2 (germline): GTSNPN, SVGIG (reference sequence).

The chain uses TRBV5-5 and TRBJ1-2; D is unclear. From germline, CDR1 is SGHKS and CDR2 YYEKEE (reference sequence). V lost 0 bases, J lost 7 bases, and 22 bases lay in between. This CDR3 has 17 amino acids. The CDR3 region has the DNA TGTGCCAGCAGCTTGGTATTTGACGGTCCACAGACGCTTGGCTACACCTTC. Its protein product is CASSLVFDGPQTLGYTF.

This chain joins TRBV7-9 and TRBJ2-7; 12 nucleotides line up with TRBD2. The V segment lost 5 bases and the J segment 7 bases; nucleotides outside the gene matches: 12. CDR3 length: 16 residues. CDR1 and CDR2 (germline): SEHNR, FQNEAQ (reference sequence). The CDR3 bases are TGTGCCAGCAGCCTCTCCGGGACTAGCGGGTCGGGGGAGCAGTACTTC. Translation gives CASSLSGTSGSGEQYF.